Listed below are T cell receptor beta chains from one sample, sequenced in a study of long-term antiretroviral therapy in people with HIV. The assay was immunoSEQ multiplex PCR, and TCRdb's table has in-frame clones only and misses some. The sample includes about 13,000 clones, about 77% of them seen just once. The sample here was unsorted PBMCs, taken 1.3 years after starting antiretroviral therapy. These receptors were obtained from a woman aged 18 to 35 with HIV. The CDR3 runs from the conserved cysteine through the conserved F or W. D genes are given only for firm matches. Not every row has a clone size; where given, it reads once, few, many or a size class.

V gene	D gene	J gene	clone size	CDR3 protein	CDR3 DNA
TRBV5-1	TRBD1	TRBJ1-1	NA	CASSSRQGVNTEAFF	TGCGCCAGCAGCTCTAGACAGGGGGTTAACACTGAAGCTTTCTTT
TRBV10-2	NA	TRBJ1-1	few	CASSETGGRGTEAFF	TGCGCCAGCAGTGAAACGGGAGGGCGGGGGACTGAAGCTTTCTTT
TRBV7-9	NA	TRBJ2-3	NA	CASTDFTDASTDTQYF	TGTGCCAGCACCGATTTTACGGACGCTAGCACAGATACGCAGTATTTT
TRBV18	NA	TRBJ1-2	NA	CASSPQRGTSVGYTF	TGTGCCAGCTCACCTCAGAGGGGGACGAGCGTGGGCTACACCTTC
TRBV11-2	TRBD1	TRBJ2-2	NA	CASSLVGGLGTGELFF	TGTGCCAGCAGCTTAGTAGGGGGCCTTGGCACCGGGGAGCTGTTTTTT
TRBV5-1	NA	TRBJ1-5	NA	CASSLEGLSNQPQHF	TGCGCCAGCAGCTTGGAGGGCTTAAGCAATCAGCCCCAGCATTTT
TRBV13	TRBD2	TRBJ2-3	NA	CASSFSGSPTDTQYF	TGTGCCAGCAGCTTTAGCGGGAGCCCCACAGATACGCAGTATTTT
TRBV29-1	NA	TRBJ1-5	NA	CSVVLQGEGYQPQHF	TGCAGCGTTGTTTTGCAGGGAGAAGGGTATCAGCCCCAGCATTTT
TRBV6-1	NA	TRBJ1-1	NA	CASSEGQKNTEAFF	TGTGCCAGCAGTGAAGGGCAAAAGAACACTGAAGCTTTCTTT
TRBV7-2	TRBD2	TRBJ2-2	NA	CASSLFPSASGGLGELFF	TGTGCCAGCAGCTTATTTCCATCGGCTAGCGGGGGGCTCGGGGAGCTGTTTTTT
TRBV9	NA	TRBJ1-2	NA	CASSVGQGRNGYTF	TGTGCCAGCAGCGTAGGTCAGGGTAGGAATGGCTACACCTTC
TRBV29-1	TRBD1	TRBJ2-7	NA	CSVGTGVYEQYF	TGCAGCGTTGGGACAGGGGTCTACGAGCAGTACTTC
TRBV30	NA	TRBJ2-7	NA	CAWSVPPNRDEQYF	TGTGCCTGGAGTGTACCCCCTAACAGGGACGAGCAGTACTTC
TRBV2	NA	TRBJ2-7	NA	CASSAQFNSYEQYF	TGTGCCAGCAGTGCACAGTTTAACTCCTACGAGCAGTACTTC
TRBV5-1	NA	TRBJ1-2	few	CASSLAEGNYGYTF	TGCGCCAGCAGCTTGGCCGAGGGTAACTATGGCTACACCTTC
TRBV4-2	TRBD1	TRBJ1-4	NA	CASSQATGGPEKLFF	TGTGCCAGCAGCCAAGCTACAGGGGGCCCTGAAAAACTGTTTTTT
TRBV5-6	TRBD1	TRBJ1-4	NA	CASSRGQGDEKLFF	TGTGCCAGCAGCCGGGGACAGGGAGATGAAAAACTGTTTTTT